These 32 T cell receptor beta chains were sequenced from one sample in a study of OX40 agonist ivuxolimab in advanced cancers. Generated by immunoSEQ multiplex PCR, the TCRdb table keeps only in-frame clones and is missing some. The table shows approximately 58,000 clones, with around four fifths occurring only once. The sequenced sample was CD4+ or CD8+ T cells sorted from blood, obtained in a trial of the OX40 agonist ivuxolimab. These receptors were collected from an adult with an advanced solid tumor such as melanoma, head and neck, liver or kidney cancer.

The CDR3 loop is CASSYRNYGLDTQYF. CDR3 bases: TGTGCCAGTAGTTACAGGAATTACGGGCTAGATACGCAGTATTTT. V gene TRBV19 combines with J gene TRBJ2-3, with D perhaps TRBD1 (5 bases). The germline V and J ends were trimmed by 5 bases and 5 bases, with 17 bases remaining between them. The CDR3 extends over 15 amino acids. The germline CDR1 and CDR2 sequences are LNHDA and SQIVND (reference sequence). The whole variable domain, remainder taken from reference TRBV19 and TRBJ2-3, is DGGITQSPKYLFRKEGQNVTLSCEQNLNHDAMYWYRQDPGQGLRLIYYSQIVNDFQKGDIAEGYSVSREKKESFPLTVTSAQKNPTAFYLCASSYRNYGLDTQYFGPGTRLTVL.

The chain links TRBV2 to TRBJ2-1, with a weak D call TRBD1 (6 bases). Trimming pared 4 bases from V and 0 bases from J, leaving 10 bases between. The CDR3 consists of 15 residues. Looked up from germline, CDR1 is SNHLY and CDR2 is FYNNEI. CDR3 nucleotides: TGTGCCAGCAGTGTTAGGGACAACTCCTACAATGAGCAGTTCTTC. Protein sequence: CASSVRDNSYNEQFF.

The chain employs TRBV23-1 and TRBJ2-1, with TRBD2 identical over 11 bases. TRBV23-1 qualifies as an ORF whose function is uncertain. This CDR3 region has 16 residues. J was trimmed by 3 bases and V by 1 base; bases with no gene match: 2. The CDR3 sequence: CASSQFTSGSYNEQFF. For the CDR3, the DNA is TGCGCCAGCAGTCAATTCACTAGCGGGAGCTACAATGAGCAGTTCTTC.

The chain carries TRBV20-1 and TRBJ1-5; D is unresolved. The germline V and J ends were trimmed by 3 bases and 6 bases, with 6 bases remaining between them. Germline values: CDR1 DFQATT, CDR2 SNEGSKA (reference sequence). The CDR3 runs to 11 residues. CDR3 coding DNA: TGCAGTGCTAGTGTGGGTCAGCCCCAGCATTTT. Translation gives CSASVGQPQHF.

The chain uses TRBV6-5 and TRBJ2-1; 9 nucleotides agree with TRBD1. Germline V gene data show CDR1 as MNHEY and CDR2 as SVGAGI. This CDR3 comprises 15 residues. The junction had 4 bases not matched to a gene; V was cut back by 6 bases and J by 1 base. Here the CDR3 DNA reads TGTGCCAGCAGAACAGGGGGCGGTTCCTACAATGAGCAGTTCTTC. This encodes CASRTGGGSYNEQFF.

This CDR3 reads CASIRRTQGNEQFF. CDR3 nucleotide sequence: TGTGCCAGCATCCGCCGCACACAGGGAAATGAGCAGTTCTTC. J is TRBJ2-1 and V is TRBV7-2, with a tentative D call TRBD1 (6 bases). The V end was cut by 7 bases, the J end by 7 bases, with 17 bases between. CDR1 is SGHTA, CDR2 FQGNSA, per germline. There are 14 residues in the CDR3.

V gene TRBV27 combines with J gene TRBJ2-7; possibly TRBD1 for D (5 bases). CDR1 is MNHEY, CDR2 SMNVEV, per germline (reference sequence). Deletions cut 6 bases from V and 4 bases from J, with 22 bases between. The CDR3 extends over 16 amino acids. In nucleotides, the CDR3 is TGTGCCAGCAGGCCTGGCCAGGGATTCAACTTATACGAGCAGTACTTC. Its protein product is CASRPGQGFNLYEQYF.

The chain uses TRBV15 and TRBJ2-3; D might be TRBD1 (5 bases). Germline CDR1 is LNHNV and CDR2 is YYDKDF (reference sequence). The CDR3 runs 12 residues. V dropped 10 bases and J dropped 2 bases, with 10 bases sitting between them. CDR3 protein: CASGHITDTQYF. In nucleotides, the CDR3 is TGTGCCAGTGGACATATCACAGATACGCAGTATTTT. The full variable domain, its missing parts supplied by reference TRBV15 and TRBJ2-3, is DAMVIQNPRYQVTQFGKPVTLSCSQTLNHNVMYWYQQKSSQAPKLLFHYYDKDFNNEADTPDNFQSRRPNTSFCFLDIRSPGLGDTAMYLCASGHITDTQYFGPGTRLTVL.

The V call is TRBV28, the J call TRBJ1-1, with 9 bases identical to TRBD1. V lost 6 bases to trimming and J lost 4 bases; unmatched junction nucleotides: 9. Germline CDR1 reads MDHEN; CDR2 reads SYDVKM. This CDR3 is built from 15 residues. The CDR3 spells CASRIPGQGPTEAFF. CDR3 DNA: TGTGCCAGCAGAATACCGGGACAGGGTCCCACTGAAGCTTTCTTT.

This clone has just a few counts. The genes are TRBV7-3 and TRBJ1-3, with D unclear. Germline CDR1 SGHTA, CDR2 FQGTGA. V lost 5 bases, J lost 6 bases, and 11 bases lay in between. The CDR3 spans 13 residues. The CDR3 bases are TGTGCCAGCAGCCAACGCAGAGCAAACACCATATATTTT. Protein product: CASSQRRANTIYF.

The CDR3 protein is CASKGTGPLGGYTF. CDR3 bases: TGTGCCAGCAAGGGGACAGGGCCCCTCGGCGGCTACACCTTC. The chain links TRBV2 to TRBJ1-2; TRBD1 aligns across 9 bases. The trim removed 7 bases at V and 8 bases at J, leaving 11 bases unmatched. The CDR3 spans 14 residues. The germline V gene encodes CDR1 SNHLY and CDR2 FYNNEI.

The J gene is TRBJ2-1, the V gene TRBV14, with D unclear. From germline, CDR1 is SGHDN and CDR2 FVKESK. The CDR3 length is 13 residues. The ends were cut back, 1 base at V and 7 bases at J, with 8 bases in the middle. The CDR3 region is CASSQVLGNEQFF. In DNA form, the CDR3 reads TGTGCCAGCAGCCAAGTCTTGGGGAATGAGCAGTTCTTC.

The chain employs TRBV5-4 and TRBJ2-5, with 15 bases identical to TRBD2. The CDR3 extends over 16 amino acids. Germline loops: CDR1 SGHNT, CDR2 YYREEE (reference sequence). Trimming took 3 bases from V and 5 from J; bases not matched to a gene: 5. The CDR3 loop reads CASSSGLAGGGETQYF. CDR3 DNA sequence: TGTGCCAGCAGCTCGGGACTAGCGGGGGGCGGGGAGACCCAGTACTTC.

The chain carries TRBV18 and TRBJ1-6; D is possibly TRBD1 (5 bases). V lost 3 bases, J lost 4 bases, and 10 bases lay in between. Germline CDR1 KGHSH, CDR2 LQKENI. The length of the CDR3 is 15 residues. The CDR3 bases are TGTGCCAGCTCACCGCCCGGGGGGTATAATTCACCCCTCCACTTT. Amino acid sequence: CASSPPGGYNSPLHF. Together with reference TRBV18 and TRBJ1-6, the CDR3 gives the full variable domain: NAGVMQNPRHLVRRRGQEARLRCSPMKGHSHVYWYRQLPEEGLKFMVYLQKENIIDESGMPKERFSAEFPKEGPSILRIQQVVRGDSAAYFCASSPPGGYNSPLHFGNGTRLTVT.

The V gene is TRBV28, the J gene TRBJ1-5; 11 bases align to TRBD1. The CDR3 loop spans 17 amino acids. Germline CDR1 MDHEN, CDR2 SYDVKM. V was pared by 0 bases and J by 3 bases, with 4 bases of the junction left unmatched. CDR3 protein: CASSLWDRGQDNQPQHF. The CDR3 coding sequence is TGTGCCAGCAGTTTATGGGACAGGGGGCAAGACAATCAGCCCCAGCATTTT.

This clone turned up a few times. CDR3 region: CASSMPKDRSSTDTQYF. CDR3 bases: TGTGCCAGCAGCATGCCTAAGGACAGGTCTAGCACAGATACGCAGTATTTT. The chain is built from TRBV7-6 and TRBJ2-3, with 7 bases identical to TRBD1. Germline CDR1 and CDR2: SGHVS and FNYEAQ. V was pared by 5 bases and J by 0 bases, with 11 bases of the junction left unmatched. The length of the CDR3 is 17 residues.

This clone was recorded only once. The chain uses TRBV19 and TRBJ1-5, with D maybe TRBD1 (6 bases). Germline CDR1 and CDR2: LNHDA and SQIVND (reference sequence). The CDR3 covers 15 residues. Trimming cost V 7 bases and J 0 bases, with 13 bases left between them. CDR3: CASILDSYSNQPQHF. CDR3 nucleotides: TGTGCCAGTATCCTGGACAGCTATAGCAATCAGCCCCAGCATTTT.

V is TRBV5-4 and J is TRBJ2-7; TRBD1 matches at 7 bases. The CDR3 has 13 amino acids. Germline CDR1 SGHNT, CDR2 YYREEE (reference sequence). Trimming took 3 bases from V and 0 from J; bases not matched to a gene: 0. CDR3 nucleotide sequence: TGTGCCAGCAGCTGGGACAGCTCCTACGAGCAGTACTTC. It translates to CASSWDSSYEQYF.

CDR3 protein: CSLLAGARNEQFF. The CDR3 region has the DNA TGCAGCCTATTAGCGGGAGCAAGGAATGAGCAGTTCTTC. The chain is built from TRBV29-1 and TRBJ2-1; 9 bases match TRBD2. Germline lookup yields CDR1 SQVTM and CDR2 ANQGSEA. The trim removed 8 bases at V and 7 bases at J, leaving 9 bases unmatched. This CDR3 has 13 residues.

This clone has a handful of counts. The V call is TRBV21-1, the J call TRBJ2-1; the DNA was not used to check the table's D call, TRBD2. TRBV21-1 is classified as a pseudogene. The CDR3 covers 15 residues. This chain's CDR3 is CASTRTSGNNNEQFF. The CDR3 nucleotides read TGTGCCAGCACCCGGACTAGCGGGAATAACAATGAGCAGTTCTTC.

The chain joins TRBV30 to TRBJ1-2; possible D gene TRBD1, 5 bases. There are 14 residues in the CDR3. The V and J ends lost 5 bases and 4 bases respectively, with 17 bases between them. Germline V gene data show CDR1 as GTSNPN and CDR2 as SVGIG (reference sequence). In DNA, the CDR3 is TGTGCCTGGCAACTTGCGGGGCTTCTCTATGGCTACACCTTC. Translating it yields CAWQLAGLLYGYTF. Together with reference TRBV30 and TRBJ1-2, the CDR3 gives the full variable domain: SQTIHQWPATLVQPVGSPLSLECTVEGTSNPNLYWYRQAAGRGLQLLFYSVGIGQISSEVPQNLSASRPQDRQFILSSKKLLLSDSGFYLCAWQLAGLLYGYTFGSGTRLTVV.

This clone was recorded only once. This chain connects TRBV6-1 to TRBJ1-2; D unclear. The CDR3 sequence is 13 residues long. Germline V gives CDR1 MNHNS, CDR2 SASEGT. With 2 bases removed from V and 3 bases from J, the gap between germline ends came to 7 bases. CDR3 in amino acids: CASSELGYYGYTF. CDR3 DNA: TGTGCCAGCAGTGAACTGGGTTACTATGGCTACACCTTC.

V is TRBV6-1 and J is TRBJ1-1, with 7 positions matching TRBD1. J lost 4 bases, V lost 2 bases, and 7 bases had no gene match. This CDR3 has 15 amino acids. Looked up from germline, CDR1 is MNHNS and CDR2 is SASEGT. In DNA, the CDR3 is TGTGCCAGCAGTGAAAGGGGGGCAGGGGGCACTGAAGCTTTCTTT. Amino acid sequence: CASSERGAGGTEAFF.

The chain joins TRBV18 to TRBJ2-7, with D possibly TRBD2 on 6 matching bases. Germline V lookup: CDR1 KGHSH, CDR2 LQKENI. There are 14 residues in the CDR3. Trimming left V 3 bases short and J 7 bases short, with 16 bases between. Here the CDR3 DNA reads TGTGCCAGCTCACCCGGTGGGGGGATCGATGAGCAGTACTTC. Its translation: CASSPGGGIDEQYF. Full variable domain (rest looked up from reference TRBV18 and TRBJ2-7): NAGVMQNPRHLVRRRGQEARLRCSPMKGHSHVYWYRQLPEEGLKFMVYLQKENIIDESGMPKERFSAEFPKEGPSILRIQQVVRGDSAAYFCASSPGGGIDEQYFGPGTRLTVT.

The CDR3 loop is CASSLDRNNSPLHF. As DNA, the CDR3 is TGTGCCAGCAGCCTGGACAGGAACAATTCACCCCTCCACTTT. The chain joins TRBV5-4 to TRBJ1-6; 7 bases fit TRBD1. Germline V CDR1 and CDR2: SGHNT, YYREEE (reference sequence). The V and J ends lost 4 bases and 7 bases, in that order; junction bases with no gene match: 5. The CDR3 runs 14 residues.

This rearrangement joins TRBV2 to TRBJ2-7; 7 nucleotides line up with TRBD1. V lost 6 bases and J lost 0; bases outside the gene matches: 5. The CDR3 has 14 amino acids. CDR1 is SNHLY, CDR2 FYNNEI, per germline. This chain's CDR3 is CASREQGPSYEQYF. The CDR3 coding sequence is TGTGCCAGCAGGGAACAGGGGCCCTCCTACGAGCAGTACTTC.

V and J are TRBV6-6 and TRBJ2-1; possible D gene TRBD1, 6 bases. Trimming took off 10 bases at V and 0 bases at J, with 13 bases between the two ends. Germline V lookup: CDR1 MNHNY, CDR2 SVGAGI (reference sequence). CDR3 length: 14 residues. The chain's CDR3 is CATRDTSSYNEQFF. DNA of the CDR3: TGTGCCACCCGGGACACGAGCTCCTACAATGAGCAGTTCTTC.

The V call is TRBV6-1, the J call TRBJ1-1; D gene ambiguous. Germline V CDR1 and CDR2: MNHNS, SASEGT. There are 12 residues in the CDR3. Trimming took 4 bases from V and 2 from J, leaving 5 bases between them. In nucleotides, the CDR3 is TGTGCCAGCAGTGGTTCCAACACTGAAGCTTTCTTT. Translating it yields CASSGSNTEAFF.

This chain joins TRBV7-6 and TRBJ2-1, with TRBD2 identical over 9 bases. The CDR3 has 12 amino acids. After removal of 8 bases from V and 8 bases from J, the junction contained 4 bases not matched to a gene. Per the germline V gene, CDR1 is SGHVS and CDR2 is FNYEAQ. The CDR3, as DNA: TGTGCCAGCGGGACTAGCCGGTATGAGCAGTTCTTC. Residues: CASGTSRYEQFF.

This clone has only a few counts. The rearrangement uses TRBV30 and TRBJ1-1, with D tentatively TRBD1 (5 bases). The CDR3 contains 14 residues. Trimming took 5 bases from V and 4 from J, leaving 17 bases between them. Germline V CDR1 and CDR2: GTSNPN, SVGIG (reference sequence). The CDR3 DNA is TGTGCCTGGGACGTCAGCGGAGGGGTCACTGAAGCTTTCTTT. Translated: CAWDVSGGVTEAFF.

The CDR3 region has the DNA TGTGCCAGCAGCCAACGGGACAGGGGTTCGCATGAGCAGTTCTTC. Its translation: CASSQRDRGSHEQFF. This chain uses TRBV7-6 with TRBJ2-1, with TRBD1 matching over 10 bases. Germline V lookup: CDR1 SGHVS, CDR2 FNYEAQ. J lost 8 bases, V lost 5 bases, and 9 bases had no gene match. The CDR3 runs 15 residues.

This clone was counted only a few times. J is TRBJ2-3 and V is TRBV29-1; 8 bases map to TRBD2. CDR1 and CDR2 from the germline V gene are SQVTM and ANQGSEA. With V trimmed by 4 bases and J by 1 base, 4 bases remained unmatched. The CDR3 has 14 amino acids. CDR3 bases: TGCAGCGTTGTTTCCGGGAGGGGCACAGATACGCAGTATTTT. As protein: CSVVSGRGTDTQYF.